Sequencing of this T cell receptor beta chain was carried out in a study of blood T cell repertoires in COVID-19. Study at large: In each case, the material was cDNA or gDNA derived from T cells, B-cell-depleted T cells, or PBMCs.

Data came from immunoSEQ multiplex PCR; TCRdb stores just in-frame clones and leaves some out. In the table there are roughly 140,000 clones, roughly 80% of which are singletons. V lost 2 bases and J lost 10, with 17 bases in between. The CDR3 has 14 residues. Germline CDR1 reads MNHEY; CDR2 reads SVGAGI. Sequencing used peripheral blood. The source of this sequence is a man aged 55 to 70 with acute or convalescent COVID-19. J is TRBJ1-2 and V is TRBV6-5, with D tentatively TRBD1 (5 bases). The CDR3 spells CASSYLQEGMVYTF. The CDR3 DNA reads as TGTGCCAGCAGTTACCTACAGGAGGGGATGGTCTACACCTTC.